These T cell receptor beta chains were read from a single sample in a study of shared clonotypes between healthy human individuals. The repertoire was sequenced with immunoSEQ multiplex PCR; TCRdb's copy has only in-frame clones and lacks some. The sample contains some 2 million clones, around 96% of which appear only once. Sequenced: naive CD8+ T cells sorted from blood. These receptors came from a man aged 18 to 30 in good health. Each CDR3 is given with its conserved first and last residue. The order of the fields is J gene, D gene, V gene, clone size, CDR3 DNA, CDR3 protein. The D gene is left open where the match is weak. Only part of the rows carry a size: once, few, many, or a class if the clone is expanded.

j_call: TRBJ2-7; d_call: TRBD2; v_call: TRBV7-8; clone_size: -; cdr3_nt: TGTGCCAGCAGCGCCAGTCAGGGAGCGGGGCCCCCCTCCTACGAGCAGTACTTC; cdr3_aa: CASSASQGAGPPSYEQYF
j_call: TRBJ2-5; d_call: -; v_call: TRBV10-3; clone_size: -; cdr3_nt: TGTGCCATCAGTAGTCCGGGACTGACACCCGCGGAGACCCAGTACTTC; cdr3_aa: CAISSPGLTPAETQYF
j_call: TRBJ2-7; d_call: -; v_call: TRBV7-9; clone_size: few; cdr3_nt: TGTGCCAGCAGCCCTAGCGACAATACCTACGAGCAGTACTTC; cdr3_aa: CASSPSDNTYEQYF
j_call: TRBJ1-6; d_call: TRBD1; v_call: TRBV9; clone_size: -; cdr3_nt: TGTGCCAGCAGCCCGGGACAGGGATTTTCACCCCTCCACTTT; cdr3_aa: CASSPGQGFSPLHF
j_call: TRBJ2-7; d_call: TRBD2; v_call: TRBV9; clone_size: once; cdr3_nt: TGTGCCAGCAGCTCATGGACTAGCGGGGGTTACGAGCAGTACTTC; cdr3_aa: CASSSWTSGGYEQYF
j_call: TRBJ2-7; d_call: -; v_call: TRBV7-2; clone_size: -; cdr3_nt: TGTGCCAGCAGCTCCCCGCCCAGGGTGGATATGGAGCAGTACTTC; cdr3_aa: CASSSPPRVDMEQYF
j_call: TRBJ2-1; d_call: -; v_call: TRBV11-1; clone_size: -; cdr3_nt: TGTGCCAGCAGCTCGTACAGCCACAATGAGCAGTTCTTC; cdr3_aa: CASSSYSHNEQFF
j_call: TRBJ1-5; d_call: -; v_call: TRBV4-1; clone_size: once; cdr3_nt: TGCGCCAGCTCGGGGCCTAACCGAGTCAATCAGCCCCAGCATTTT; cdr3_aa: CASSGPNRVNQPQHF
j_call: TRBJ2-3; d_call: -; v_call: TRBV27; clone_size: -; cdr3_nt: TGTGCCAGCAGTTTGGAACATACGCAGTATTTT; cdr3_aa: CASSLEHTQYF
j_call: TRBJ1-5; d_call: -; v_call: TRBV19; clone_size: few; cdr3_nt: TGTGCCAGTAGTGTCGGGACTTTAGGGATTCAGCCCCAGCATTTT; cdr3_aa: CASSVGTLGIQPQHF
j_call: TRBJ2-7; d_call: TRBD1; v_call: TRBV13; clone_size: -; cdr3_nt: TGTGCCAGCAGCCCCGCCAGGGACAGGGAAGACTACGAGCAGTACTTC; cdr3_aa: CASSPARDREDYEQYF
j_call: TRBJ2-7; d_call: -; v_call: TRBV7-6; clone_size: -; cdr3_nt: TGTGCCAGCAGCTTAGAACAGGGTGGGTACGAGCAGTACTTC; cdr3_aa: CASSLEQGGYEQYF
j_call: TRBJ1-5; d_call: -; v_call: TRBV27; clone_size: -; cdr3_nt: TGTGCCAGCAGTCCATCATGGGGACCCCGTAATCAGCCCCAGCATTTT; cdr3_aa: CASSPSWGPRNQPQHF
j_call: TRBJ1-5; d_call: -; v_call: TRBV4-3; clone_size: -; cdr3_nt: TGCGCCAGCAGCCCGGGACGGTTTAGCAATCAGCCCCAGCATTTT; cdr3_aa: CASSPGRFSNQPQHF
j_call: TRBJ2-1; d_call: TRBD2; v_call: TRBV11-2; clone_size: -; cdr3_nt: TGTGCCAGCAGCTTAACCAGCGGGGTATACAATGAGCAGTTCTTC; cdr3_aa: CASSLTSGVYNEQFF
j_call: TRBJ2-1; d_call: -; v_call: TRBV13; clone_size: -; cdr3_nt: TGTGCCAGCAGCTTCTCTAGCGACATTGATGATGAGCAGTTCTTC; cdr3_aa: CASSFSSDIDDEQFF
j_call: TRBJ1-1; d_call: -; v_call: TRBV6-5; clone_size: -; cdr3_nt: TGTGCCAGCAGTTACATGGCCGAGAACACTGAAGCTTTCTTT; cdr3_aa: CASSYMAENTEAFF
j_call: TRBJ2-2; d_call: -; v_call: TRBV6-5; clone_size: once; cdr3_nt: TGTGCCAGCAGCGTAGGGGGCGGGGGCACCGGGGAGCTGTTTTTT; cdr3_aa: CASSVGGGGTGELFF
j_call: TRBJ1-2; d_call: -; v_call: TRBV5-5; clone_size: -; cdr3_nt: TGTGCCAGCAGCGGCGCGGGGAACTATGGCTACACCTTC; cdr3_aa: CASSGAGNYGYTF
j_call: TRBJ1-1; d_call: -; v_call: TRBV6-1; clone_size: once; cdr3_nt: TGTGCCAGCAGTCCGGTGCGGACTGAAGCTTTCTTT; cdr3_aa: CASSPVRTEAFF
j_call: TRBJ2-7; d_call: -; v_call: TRBV29-1; clone_size: -; cdr3_nt: TGCAGCGTTGAAGAAACGACAGGGAGGTACGAGCAGTACTTC; cdr3_aa: CSVEETTGRYEQYF
j_call: TRBJ2-5; d_call: -; v_call: TRBV11-3; clone_size: -; cdr3_nt: TGTGCCAGCAGCCCGCAGGGAATCCAAGAGACCCAGTACTTC; cdr3_aa: CASSPQGIQETQYF
j_call: TRBJ2-7; d_call: TRBD1; v_call: TRBV6-4; clone_size: -; cdr3_nt: TGTGCCAGCAGTGACTCTCCCCATTTGACAGGGAACGACCTCTTC; cdr3_aa: CASSDSPHLTGNDLF
j_call: TRBJ1-2; d_call: -; v_call: TRBV30; clone_size: -; cdr3_nt: TGTGCCTGGATTCGACCTAACTATGGCTACACCTTC; cdr3_aa: CAWIRPNYGYTF
j_call: TRBJ2-1; d_call: TRBD1; v_call: TRBV29-1; clone_size: -; cdr3_nt: TGCAGCGTCTCGGCTGGGACAGGATACAATGAGCAGTTCTTC; cdr3_aa: CSVSAGTGYNEQFF
j_call: TRBJ2-4; d_call: -; v_call: TRBV28; clone_size: -; cdr3_nt: TGTGCCAGCAGCACGCCAGGATTCGACAAAAACATTCAGTACTTC; cdr3_aa: CASSTPGFDKNIQYF
j_call: TRBJ2-7; d_call: -; v_call: TRBV27; clone_size: -; cdr3_nt: TGTGCCAGCAGGCTTGAGGGGTACTTCTCCTACGAGCAGTACTTC; cdr3_aa: CASRLEGYFSYEQYF
j_call: TRBJ1-1; d_call: -; v_call: TRBV7-8; clone_size: -; cdr3_nt: TGTGCCAGCAGTTTGGCCCGGTGGACTGAAGCTTTCTTT; cdr3_aa: CASSLARWTEAFF
j_call: TRBJ2-7; d_call: -; v_call: TRBV6-1; clone_size: -; cdr3_nt: TGTGCCAGCAGTGAAATAGGCAGGGGAGCCGAGCAGTACTTC; cdr3_aa: CASSEIGRGAEQYF
j_call: TRBJ1-6; d_call: -; v_call: TRBV15; clone_size: -; cdr3_nt: TGTGCCACCAGCACCCCCGGGACACATGATAATTCACCCCTCCACTTT; cdr3_aa: CATSTPGTHDNSPLHF
j_call: TRBJ2-7; d_call: TRBD2; v_call: TRBV7-9; clone_size: -; cdr3_nt: TGTGCCAGCAGCTCGGTTTCGACTAGCGGGCCCTACGAGCAGTACTTC; cdr3_aa: CASSSVSTSGPYEQYF
j_call: TRBJ1-2; d_call: -; v_call: TRBV25-1; clone_size: -; cdr3_nt: TGTGCCAGCAGTGAATTGGGGGACCCTAACTATGGCTACACCTTC; cdr3_aa: CASSELGDPNYGYTF
j_call: TRBJ2-7; d_call: -; v_call: TRBV9; clone_size: -; cdr3_nt: TGTGCCAGCAGCCCCACCTCCTCCCCCCTCTACGAGCAGTACTTC; cdr3_aa: CASSPTSSPLYEQYF
j_call: TRBJ1-5; d_call: TRBD1; v_call: TRBV27; clone_size: -; cdr3_nt: TGTGCCAGCAGTCCCACAGGGGCCTTTAGCAATCAGCCCCAGCATTTT; cdr3_aa: CASSPTGAFSNQPQHF
j_call: TRBJ2-3; d_call: -; v_call: TRBV7-8; clone_size: -; cdr3_nt: TGTGCCAGCAGCCCAGACACAGATACGCAGTATTTT; cdr3_aa: CASSPDTDTQYF
j_call: TRBJ2-7; d_call: TRBD1; v_call: TRBV14; clone_size: -; cdr3_nt: TGTGCCAGCAGCCTTCAGGGGGAGCCTGTGGTGGGGGAGCAGTACTTC; cdr3_aa: CASSLQGEPVVGEQYF
j_call: TRBJ2-3; d_call: -; v_call: TRBV7-9; clone_size: few; cdr3_nt: TGTGCCAGCAGCTCTACTTCCGGTGCCACAGATACGCAGTATTTT; cdr3_aa: CASSSTSGATDTQYF
j_call: TRBJ2-7; d_call: TRBD2; v_call: TRBV27; clone_size: -; cdr3_nt: TGTGCCAGCAGTTTATATAGCGGGAACTACGAGCAGTACTTC; cdr3_aa: CASSLYSGNYEQYF
j_call: TRBJ2-5; d_call: TRBD2; v_call: TRBV2; clone_size: -; cdr3_nt: TGTGCCAGCAGTGAAACGGTAGCGGGCCTTTTATGGGCCCAGTACTTC; cdr3_aa: CASSETVAGLLWAQYF
j_call: TRBJ2-2; d_call: -; v_call: TRBV9; clone_size: -; cdr3_nt: TGTGCCAGCAGCGTAGCTTATCAGGGCCGGGACACCGGGGAGCTGTTTTTT; cdr3_aa: CASSVAYQGRDTGELFF
j_call: TRBJ2-1; d_call: TRBD2; v_call: TRBV18; clone_size: -; cdr3_nt: TGTGCCAGCTCACTACTGCCGGGACTAGCGGAAAACAATGAGCAGTTCTTC; cdr3_aa: CASSLLPGLAENNEQFF
j_call: TRBJ1-3; d_call: TRBD1; v_call: TRBV9; clone_size: -; cdr3_nt: TGTGCCAGCAGCGCGGGGACAGCCAGGAGCTCTGGAAACACCATATATTTT; cdr3_aa: CASSAGTARSSGNTIYF
j_call: TRBJ1-5; d_call: -; v_call: TRBV19; clone_size: -; cdr3_nt: TGTGCCAGTAGTATAGATGATGTCAATCAGCCCCAGCATTTT; cdr3_aa: CASSIDDVNQPQHF
j_call: TRBJ2-7; d_call: TRBD1; v_call: TRBV9; clone_size: -; cdr3_nt: TGTGCCAGCAGCCCCGCCTCAGGGGGCGCAAATACTCTCTACGAGCAGTACTTC; cdr3_aa: CASSPASGGANTLYEQYF
j_call: TRBJ2-2; d_call: -; v_call: TRBV5-5; clone_size: -; cdr3_nt: TGTGCCAGCAGCTTTGACAGCACCGGGGAGCTGTTTTTT; cdr3_aa: CASSFDSTGELFF
j_call: TRBJ1-4; d_call: -; v_call: TRBV19; clone_size: -; cdr3_nt: TGTGCCAGTAGTCCGAACGGGGATGAAAAACTGTTTTTT; cdr3_aa: CASSPNGDEKLFF